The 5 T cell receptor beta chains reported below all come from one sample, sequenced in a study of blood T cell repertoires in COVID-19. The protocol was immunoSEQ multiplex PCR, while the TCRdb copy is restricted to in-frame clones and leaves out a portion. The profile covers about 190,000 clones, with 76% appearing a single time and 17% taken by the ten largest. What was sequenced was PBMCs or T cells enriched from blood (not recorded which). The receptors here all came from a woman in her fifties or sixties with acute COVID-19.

CDR3 in DNA: TGTGCCAGCAGCCGACTAGCGGGGGGGCAAGAGCAGTTCTTC. As protein: CASSRLAGGQEQFF. This rearrangement joins TRBV14 to TRBJ2-1; TRBD2 aligns across 14 bases. Germline CDR1 SGHDN, CDR2 FVKESK. The V gene end was trimmed by 4 bases and the J gene end by 10 bases; junction bases not matched to a gene: 3. This CDR3 spans 14 amino acids.

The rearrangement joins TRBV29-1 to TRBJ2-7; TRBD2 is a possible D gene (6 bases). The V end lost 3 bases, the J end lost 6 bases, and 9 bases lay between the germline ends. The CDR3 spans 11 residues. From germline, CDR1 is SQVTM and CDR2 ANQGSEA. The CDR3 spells CSVDPGGEQYV. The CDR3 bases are TGCAGCGTTGATCCCGGGGGCGAGCAGTACGTC.

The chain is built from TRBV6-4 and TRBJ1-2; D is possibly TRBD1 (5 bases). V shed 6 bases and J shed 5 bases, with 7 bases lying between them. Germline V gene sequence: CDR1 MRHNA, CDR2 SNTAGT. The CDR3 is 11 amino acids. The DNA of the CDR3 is TGTGCCAGCAGCGCAGGGTATGGCTACACCTTC. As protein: CASSAGYGYTF.

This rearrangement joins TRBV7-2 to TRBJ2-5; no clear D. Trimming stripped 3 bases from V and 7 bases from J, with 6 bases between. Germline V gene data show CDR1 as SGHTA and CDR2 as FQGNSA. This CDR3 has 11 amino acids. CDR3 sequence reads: CASSFSGTQYF. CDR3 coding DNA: TGTGCCAGCAGCTTCTCCGGGACCCAGTACTTC.

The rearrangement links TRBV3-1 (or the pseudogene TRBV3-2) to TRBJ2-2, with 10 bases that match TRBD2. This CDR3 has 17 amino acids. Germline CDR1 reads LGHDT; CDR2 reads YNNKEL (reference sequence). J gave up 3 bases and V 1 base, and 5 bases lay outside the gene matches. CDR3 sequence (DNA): TGTGCCAGCAGCCAAGGCAGCGGGGGGGCCTACACCGGGGAGCTGTTTTTT. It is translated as CASSQGSGGAYTGELFF.